Below, 32 T cell receptor beta chains from the same sample are listed, as sequenced in a study of OX40 agonist ivuxolimab in advanced cancers. Data came from immunoSEQ multiplex PCR; TCRdb stores just in-frame clones and leaves some out. The table has about 70,000 clones, more than 80% seen once. The sequenced sample was CD4+ or CD8+ T cells sorted from blood, obtained in a trial of the OX40 agonist ivuxolimab. The receptor source for this set is an adult with an advanced solid tumor such as melanoma, head and neck, liver or kidney cancer.

The count of this clone is one. This sequence joins TRBV7-3 and TRBJ2-7; D uncertain. Germline CDR1 SGHTA, CDR2 FQGTGA. The CDR3 extends over 11 amino acids. The V end was cut by 2 bases, the J end by 6 bases, with 5 bases between. CDR3 coding DNA: TGTGCCAGCAGCTTAGAATCCGAGCAGTACTTC. It translates to CASSLESEQYF.

V usage is TRBV7-3 and J usage is TRBJ1-1; D remains ambiguous. The germline gives CDR1 SGHTA, CDR2 FQGTGA. The V and J ends lost 5 bases and 2 bases respectively, with 9 bases between them. CDR3 size: 13 residues. The CDR3 DNA reads TGTGCCAGCAGCGTGGACGCTAACACTGAAGCTTTCTTT. Protein sequence: CASSVDANTEAFF. Using reference TRBV7-3 and TRBJ1-1 for the parts outside the CDR3, the full variable domain is GAGVSQTPSNKVTEKGKYVELRCDPISGHTALYWYRQSLGQGPEFLIYFQGTGAADDSGLPNDRFFAVRPEGSVSTLKIQRTERGDSAVYLCASSVDANTEAFFGQGTRLTVV.

The chain combines TRBV5-6 with TRBJ1-6; D is undetermined. Germline CDR1 reads SGHDT; CDR2 reads YYEEEE. The CDR3 has 13 residues. V was trimmed by 0 bases and J by 7 bases, leaving 5 bases between them. CDR3 coding DNA: TGTGCCAGCAGCTTGGGGAAGAATTCACCCCTCCACTTT. This codes for CASSLGKNSPLHF.

This clone was detected once. The chain uses TRBV27 and TRBJ1-2; tentative D call: TRBD1 (6 bases). The CDR3 is 13 residues long. The V end lost 3 bases, the J end lost 4 bases, and 9 bases lay between the germline ends. Germline CDR1 and CDR2: MNHEY and SMNVEV (reference sequence). CDR3 coding DNA: TGTGCCAGCAGTTTCCGGGGGGCCTATGGCTACACCTTC. Translated, it gives CASSFRGAYGYTF.

V gene TRBV5-4 combines with J gene TRBJ1-1; 7 positions agree with TRBD1. Per the germline V gene, CDR1 is SGHNT and CDR2 is YYREEE (reference sequence). This CDR3 is built from 15 residues. V was clipped by 5 bases and J by 0 bases; unmatched bases: 7. The CDR3 here is CASRQWTGMNTEAFF. CDR3 sequence (DNA): TGTGCCAGCAGACAATGGACAGGAATGAACACTGAAGCTTTCTTT. The variable domain in full, completed from reference TRBV5-4 and TRBJ1-1, reads ETGVTQSPTHLIKTRGQQVTLRCSSQSGHNTVSWYQQALGQGPQFIFQYYREEENGRGNFPPRFSGLQFPNYSSELNVNALELDDSALYLCASRQWTGMNTEAFFGQGTRLTVV.

The chain is built from TRBV18 and TRBJ2-3, with unresolved D. This CDR3 contains 14 residues. The germline CDR1 and CDR2 sequences are KGHSH and LQKENI. The V end was cut by 3 bases, the J end by 6 bases, with 13 bases between. The CDR3 loop is CASSPTGQSDTQYF. The CDR3 region has the DNA TGTGCCAGCTCACCCACCGGCCAGTCTGATACGCAGTATTTT.

This chain uses TRBV7-7 with TRBJ2-5; D call uncertain. The length of the CDR3 is 15 residues. V shed 2 bases and J shed 2 bases, with 12 bases lying between them. CDR1 is SSHAT and CDR2 is FNYEAQ in the germline V gene (reference sequence). The chain's CDR3 is CASSLSPGRQETQYF. The CDR3 region has the DNA TGTGCCAGCAGCTTAAGTCCGGGCAGACAAGAGACCCAGTACTTC.

This rearrangement joins TRBV7-2 to TRBJ1-6; D ambiguous. Looked up from germline, CDR1 is SGHTA and CDR2 is FQGNSA. The CDR3 contains 17 residues. V was pared by 5 bases and J by 0 bases, with 14 bases between. CDR3 bases: TGTGCCAGCAGCCTCACTGGGGAGAGCTCCTATAATTCACCCCTCCACTTT. Its translation is CASSLTGESSYNSPLHF. Using reference TRBV7-2 and TRBJ1-6 for the parts outside the CDR3, the full variable domain is GAGVSQSPSNKVTEKGKDVELRCDPISGHTALYWYRQSLGQGLEFLIYFQGNSAPDKSGLPSDRFSAERTGGSVSTLTIQRTQQEDSAVYLCASSLTGESSYNSPLHFGNGTRLTVT.

The chain carries TRBV19 and TRBJ1-4; 8 nucleotides agree with TRBD1. With 3 bases clipped from V and 7 bases from J, the junction kept 4 bases outside the gene matches. This CDR3 is built from 14 residues. In germline, CDR1 is LNHDA, CDR2 SQIVND (reference sequence). CDR3 coding DNA: TGTGCCAGTAGTATTGGGACAGGCCTTGAAAAACTGTTTTTT. The encoded protein is CASSIGTGLEKLFF.

This chain uses TRBV5-6 with TRBJ2-7, with D possibly being TRBD1 (5 bases). The CDR3 runs to 13 residues. Trimming took off 3 bases at V and 1 base at J, with 8 bases between the two ends. In germline, CDR1 is SGHDT, CDR2 YYEEEE. This CDR3 reads CASSSTVSYEQYF. The DNA of the CDR3 is TGTGCCAGCAGCTCGACAGTTTCCTACGAGCAGTACTTC. Using reference TRBV5-6 and TRBJ2-7 for the parts outside the CDR3, the full variable domain is DAGVTQSPTHLIKTRGQQVTLRCSPKSGHDTVSWYQQALGQGPQFIFQYYEEEERQRGNFPDRFSGHQFPNYSSELNVNALLLGDSALYLCASSSTVSYEQYFGPGTRLTVT.

The chain joins TRBV29-1 to TRBJ2-5, with 7 positions matching TRBD2. Looked up from germline, CDR1 is SQVTM and CDR2 is ANQGSEA. CDR3 length: 13 residues. V shed 6 bases, J shed 1 base, and the junction held 5 bases outside the gene matches. The CDR3 bases are TGCAGCGTCGAACTAGCGATCCAAGAGACCCAGTACTTC. Protein: CSVELAIQETQYF.

The table lists this clone with a count of one. V and J are TRBV4-3 and TRBJ2-7; maybe TRBD1 (7 bases). The V gene's germline CDR1 is LGHNA and CDR2 YSLEER. This CDR3 is 17 amino acids long. V lost 4 bases and J lost 2, with 21 bases in between. The CDR3 region is CASSPHVSGQATYEQYF. CDR3 nucleotides: TGCGCCAGCAGCCCCCACGTTAGCGGACAGGCCACCTACGAGCAGTACTTC.

The chain carries TRBV9 and TRBJ2-2; TRBD1 aligns across 8 bases. The CDR3 has 15 residues. The germline V gene has CDR1 SGDLS and CDR2 YYNGEE. V lost 4 bases to trimming and J lost 7 bases; unmatched junction nucleotides: 9. CDR3 region: CASSLRTGFIGELFF. For the CDR3, the DNA is TGTGCCAGCAGCCTCCGGACAGGGTTTATCGGGGAGCTGTTTTTT.

J is TRBJ2-1 and V is TRBV7-2; perhaps TRBD1 as D (6 bases). Looked up from germline, CDR1 is SGHTA and CDR2 is FQGNSA. Trimming pared 4 bases from V and 7 bases from J, leaving 11 bases between. This CDR3 has 13 residues. The CDR3: CASSSGQWNEQFF. CDR3 DNA sequence: TGTGCCAGCAGCTCCGGACAGTGGAATGAGCAGTTCTTC.

The V call is TRBV5-6, the J call TRBJ2-7; 7 nucleotides agree with TRBD2. Per the germline V gene, CDR1 is SGHDT and CDR2 is YYEEEE. J was trimmed by 3 bases and V by 0 bases; bases with no gene match: 3. This CDR3 contains 14 residues. The CDR3 reads CASSLDGGYYEQYF. The CDR3 coding sequence is TGTGCCAGCAGCTTGGACGGGGGGTACTACGAGCAGTACTTC.

This chain uses TRBV4-2 with TRBJ2-3, with 7 bases that match TRBD2. CDR3 size: 15 residues. With 1 base clipped from V and 3 bases from J, the junction kept 4 bases outside the gene matches. The germline V gene has CDR1 LGHNA and CDR2 YNFKEQ. CDR3 sequence reads: CASSQAGGGTDTQYF. CDR3 sequence (DNA): TGTGCCAGCAGCCAAGCGGGCGGGGGTACAGATACGCAGTATTTT.

The DNA of the CDR3 is TGTGCCAGTAGTGGGCGTCCACCGGAGGAGACCCAGTACTTC. Amino acids: CASSGRPPEETQYF. The chain couples TRBV19 to TRBJ2-5; D not certain. CDR3 size: 14 residues. Germline CDR1 is LNHDA and CDR2 is SQIVND (reference sequence). V lost 5 bases and J lost 5, with 15 bases in between.

V gene TRBV5-6 combines with J gene TRBJ1-2; D possibly corresponds to TRBD1 (5 bases). The germline V gene has CDR1 SGHDT and CDR2 YYEEEE. The V end was cut by 4 bases, the J end by 7 bases, with 20 bases between. The CDR3 sequence is 15 residues long. CDR3 loop: CASSLRGTGNFGYTF. The CDR3 nucleotides read TGTGCCAGCAGCCTGCGAGGGACGGGAAATTTTGGCTACACCTTC.

V is TRBV27 and J is TRBJ2-1; perhaps TRBD2 as D (5 bases). Germline V gene sequence: CDR1 MNHEY, CDR2 SMNVEV (reference sequence). Deletions cut 8 bases from V and 9 bases from J, with 17 bases between. This CDR3 spans 13 amino acids. CDR3 region: CASGRGPDREQFF. CDR3 nucleotide sequence: TGTGCCAGCGGAAGAGGGCCCGACCGTGAGCAGTTCTTC.

The CDR3 coding sequence is TGCGCCAGCAGCCCCGGGACAGGGGGATCTGAGCAGTTCTTC. Amino acid sequence: CASSPGTGGSEQFF. V is TRBV5-1 and J is TRBJ2-1, with 11 bases matching TRBD1. Germline CDR1 SGHRS, CDR2 YFSETQ. Germline trimming cut 4 bases from V and 9 bases from J; bases unmatched to any gene: 6. There are 14 residues in the CDR3. The whole variable domain, filled in from reference TRBV5-1 and TRBJ2-1, reads KAGVTQTPRYLIKTRGQQVTLSCSPISGHRSVSWYQQTPGQGLQFLFEYFSETQRNKGNFPGRFSGRQFSNSRSEMNVSTLELGDSALYLCASSPGTGGSEQFFGPGTRLTVL.

The chain recombines TRBV6-4 with TRBJ2-3; the D gene could be TRBD1 or TRBD2 (6 bases each). The germline CDR1 and CDR2 sequences are MRHNA and SNTAGT. V was pared by 7 bases and J by 10 bases, with 24 bases between. This CDR3 comprises 15 residues. The CDR3 here is CASIQRGAGRRAQYF. DNA of the CDR3: TGTGCCAGCATCCAAAGGGGGGCTGGGAGGCGTGCGCAGTATTTT.

The V and J genes are TRBV4-1 and TRBJ1-2, with 8 nucleotides matching TRBD1. Germline trimming cut 3 bases from V and 4 bases from J; bases unmatched to any gene: 4. There are 14 residues in the CDR3. The germline V gene has CDR1 MGHRA and CDR2 YSYEKL. CDR3 sequence reads: CASSHPDRAYGYTF. The CDR3 region has the DNA TGCGCCAGCAGCCACCCGGACAGGGCCTATGGCTACACCTTC.

This clone was counted only a few times. The chain recombines TRBV2 with TRBJ1-5, with no clear D. The CDR3 consists of 15 residues. CDR1 is SNHLY and CDR2 is FYNNEI in the germline V gene. V was pared by 6 bases and J by 2 bases, with 14 bases between. The CDR3 sequence: CASRETVSGNQPQHF. The CDR3 nucleotides are TGTGCCAGCAGGGAAACAGTAAGCGGCAATCAGCCCCAGCATTTT.

This clone was recorded a few times. The chain combines TRBV29-1 with TRBJ2-3, with TRBD2 as a possible D gene (6 bases). With 8 bases removed from V and 0 bases from J, the gap between germline ends came to 9 bases. CDR1 SQVTM and CDR2 ANQGSEA come from the germline V gene. The CDR3 runs to 12 residues. The CDR3 nucleotides are TGCAGCCCCCGGGAGAGCACAGATACGCAGTATTTT. It encodes CSPRESTDTQYF.

This clone was detected once. V gene TRBV12-1 combines with J gene TRBJ1-3; no check of the table's D call, TRBD1, against the DNA was made. TRBV12-1 counts as a pseudogene. The CDR3 has 12 residues. The CDR3 DNA sequence: TGTGCTGAAGGGGGATATGGAAACACCATATATTTT. Protein product: CAEGGYGNTIYF.

V and J are TRBV5-8 and TRBJ2-6; TRBD1 might be the D (5 bases). Looked up from germline, CDR1 is SGHTS and CDR2 is YDEGEE. V gave up 1 base and J gave up 2 bases, with 7 bases separating them. CDR3 size: 15 residues. CDR3 in DNA: TGTGCCAGCAGCTTGTACAGGCCTGGGGCCAACGTCCTGACTTTC. This sequence encodes CASSLYRPGANVLTF.

The rearrangement links TRBV28 to TRBJ2-7; possible D gene TRBD1, 5 bases. CDR1 is MDHEN and CDR2 is SYDVKM in the germline V gene. V dropped 5 bases and J dropped 2 bases, with 13 bases sitting between them. This CDR3 is 14 amino acids long. The CDR3: CASSRQGVTYEQYF. CDR3 DNA: TGTGCCAGCAGTCGCCAGGGTGTGACCTACGAGCAGTACTTC. Full variable domain (missing parts from reference TRBV28 and TRBJ2-7): DVKVTQSSRYLVKRTGEKVFLECVQDMDHENMFWYRQDPGLGLRLIYFSYDVKMKEKGDIPEGYSVSREKKERFSLILESASTNQTSMYLCASSRQGVTYEQYFGPGTRLTVT.

This rearrangement joins TRBV18 to TRBJ1-1; D unclear. V dropped 4 bases and J dropped 1 base, with 10 bases sitting between them. Germline assignment: CDR1 KGHSH and CDR2 LQKENI. This CDR3 has 14 amino acids. This CDR3 is CASSRRRGNTEAFF. CDR3 DNA: TGTGCCAGCTCACGCCGGCGGGGGAACACTGAAGCTTTCTTT.

The V gene is TRBV11-2, the J gene TRBJ1-1, with a tentative D call TRBD1 (6 bases). From germline, CDR1 is SGHAT and CDR2 FQNNGV. This CDR3 spans 14 amino acids. Trimming stripped 3 bases from V and 10 bases from J, with 18 bases between. The CDR3 loop is CASSLDRSPGRAFF. CDR3 bases: TGTGCCAGCAGCTTGGACAGATCCCCGGGTCGAGCTTTCTTT.

The chain links TRBV30 to TRBJ1-3, with 12 bases lining up with TRBD1. J lost 1 base, V lost 2 bases, and 15 bases had no gene match. Germline lookup yields CDR1 GTSNPN and CDR2 SVGIG (reference sequence). The CDR3 has 20 residues. CDR3 in DNA: TGTGCCTGGAGTACTTTGAGGGACAGGGGGCGAATCCGGTCTGGAAACACCATATATTTT. As protein: CAWSTLRDRGRIRSGNTIYF.

V is TRBV6-1 and J is TRBJ1-3; D uncertain. The ends were cut back, 1 base at V and 2 bases at J, with 9 bases in the middle. The CDR3 length is 15 residues. Germline CDR1 reads MNHNS; CDR2 reads SASEGT. The CDR3 loop reads CASSEGYSTGNTIYF. The CDR3 DNA sequence: TGTGCCAGCAGTGAAGGGTACAGCACTGGAAACACCATATATTTT.

Concerning this clone: This sample includes further DNA sequences coding for the same CDR3. This rearrangement joins TRBV9 to TRBJ1-3; D gene uncertain. This CDR3 comprises 15 residues. V was clipped by 0 bases and J by 0 bases, with 7 bases between them. Germline CDR1 SGDLS, CDR2 YYNGEE. CDR3 DNA sequence: TGTGCCAGCAGCGTAGAGGGCGGCTCTGGAAACACCATATATTTT. This gives the protein CASSVEGGSGNTIYF.